This T cell receptor beta chain derives from a study of breast tumors, draining lymph nodes, adjacent tissues. Study findings and constraints: Tumor repertoires ranked between lymph nodes and nontumor tissue in diversity, with V and J gene preferences. Most tumor T cells seemingly derive from lymph node, then expand in tumor. That most tumor T cells come from lymph nodes remained unproven.

Samples came from axillary lymph nodes draining the breast cancer. TCRdb re-derived calls from the multiplex PCR reads in MiXCR, one entry per CDR3 protein. Among 100,000 to 150,000 distinct CDR3 sequences listed, about a fifth were seen once. This clonotype has a count of ten or more. Its specificity is not known. Germline lookup yields CDR1 ENHRY and CDR2 SYGVKD. Trimming removed 8 bases from V and 8 bases from J, with 16 bases in between. This CDR3 has 14 amino acids. This clonotype originated in a female donor with breast cancer. Some clones in this sample may be carry-over from other donors' samples. The material sequenced was axillary lymph node tissue. The rearrangement links TRBV10-3 to TRBJ1-6; D is possibly TRBD1 (6 bases). CDR3 protein: CAIRDGGRYSPLHF. The DNA for the CDR3 is TGTGCCATCCGCGACGGGGGCCGTTATTCACCCCTCCACTTT.